This TCR beta chain was retrieved from a study of blood T cell repertoires in COVID-19. Turning to the study itself: PBMCs, B-cell-depleted T cells, or T cells were the source of the cDNA or gDNA that made up the material.

The table lists this clone with a few counts. The CDR3 contains 13 residues. Deletions cut 4 bases from V and 4 bases from J, with 13 bases between. Germline assignment: CDR1 SQVTM and CDR2 ANQGSEA. The Seattle site enrolled patients during active infection and followed them longitudinally. Original analysis: It was from reference gene primer amplification that nucleated cell counts were estimated. Measured with immunoSEQ multiplex PCR; TCRdb has only the in-frame clones, and not every one. V, J and clone size were drawn from that table, and D and trimming were deduced from the DNA. Here the sample spans over 200,000 clones, more than 85% being singletons.

The sample comprised peripheral blood. This clonotype was sampled from a man aged 55-75 years with COVID-19, enrolled during active disease. The chain combines TRBV29-1 with TRBJ1-1; unclear D gene. CDR3 sequence reads: CSVGERSSTEAFF. Here the CDR3 DNA reads TGCAGCGTTGGGGAGCGCTCGAGCACTGAAGCTTTCTTT.